The rows below give T cell receptor beta chains drawn from one sample of a study of blood T cell repertoires in COVID-19. The method was immunoSEQ multiplex PCR; TCRdb's version includes in-frame clones alone and lacks a portion of them. This sample yields 100,000 to 150,000 clones, of which approximately 83% are seen a single time; 16% belongs to the top ten. The sample consisted of peripheral blood. All receptors come from a woman between 50 and 59 years old with acute or convalescent COVID-19. The CDR3 runs from the conserved cysteine through the conserved F or W. The D gene is left open where the match is weak. Size values are once, few and many counts, or a class for expanded clones, and some rows have none.

J gene: TRBJ1-1; clone size: -; D gene: -; V gene: TRBV5-8; CDR3 DNA: TGTGCCAGCAGCTTGCGAGTCCCTCGCCCAGAAGCTTTCTTT; CDR3 protein: CASSLRVPRPEAFF
J gene: TRBJ1-1; clone size: -; D gene: TRBD1; V gene: TRBV6-5; CDR3 DNA: TGTGCCAGCAGTTACGGGACAGGGAAGGGGACTGAAGCTTTCTTT; CDR3 protein: CASSYGTGKGTEAFF
J gene: TRBJ1-1; clone size: -; D gene: TRBD1; V gene: TRBV7-2; CDR3 DNA: TGTGCCAGCAGCTCCGGACAGGGCTTGGTCGCTGAAGCTTTCTTT; CDR3 protein: CASSSGQGLVAEAFF
J gene: TRBJ2-7; clone size: -; D gene: -; V gene: TRBV14; CDR3 DNA: TGTGCCAGCAGCCAGGAACAGGGTGCCACCTACGAGCAGTACTTC; CDR3 protein: CASSQEQGATYEQYF
J gene: TRBJ2-1; clone size: -; D gene: TRBD2; V gene: TRBV4-2; CDR3 DNA: TGTGCCAGCAGCCAAGGCGGGACTAGCTCGTCCTACAATGAGCAGTTCTTC; CDR3 protein: CASSQGGTSSSYNEQFF
J gene: TRBJ1-5; clone size: -; D gene: TRBD1; V gene: TRBV19; CDR3 DNA: TGTGCCAGTACCCGATCCGGGACAGGGGCAGGGAGCAATCAGCCCCAGCATTTT; CDR3 protein: CASTRSGTGAGSNQPQHF
J gene: TRBJ1-2; clone size: once; D gene: TRBD1; V gene: TRBV29-1; CDR3 DNA: TGCAGCGTCCAAACCGGGACAGCTAACTATGGCTACACCTTC; CDR3 protein: CSVQTGTANYGYTF
J gene: TRBJ1-4; clone size: once; D gene: -; V gene: TRBV5-1; CDR3 DNA: TGCGCCAGCAGCTTGGAGGCGGGGCCGGGCGAAAAACTGTTTTTT; CDR3 protein: CASSLEAGPGEKLFF
J gene: TRBJ2-1; clone size: -; D gene: TRBD1; V gene: TRBV6-5; CDR3 DNA: TGTGCCAGCAATAATCCGGGACAGTCCTCCAATGAGCAGTTCTTC; CDR3 protein: CASNNPGQSSNEQFF
J gene: TRBJ2-7; clone size: -; D gene: TRBD1; V gene: TRBV12-5; CDR3 DNA: TGTGCTAGTGGTTTGGTCGGCGGGACAGGGTCTCGCGAGCAGTACTTC; CDR3 protein: CASGLVGGTGSREQYF